This T cell receptor (beta chain) was recorded in a study of blood T cell repertoires in COVID-19. Study in general: Sources were T cells, B-cell-depleted T cells, or PBMCs; the material itself was cDNA or gDNA.

This clone was counted a single time. Looked up from germline, CDR1 is KGHSH and CDR2 is LQKENI. The CDR3 runs to 15 residues. The V gene lost 2 bases and the J gene lost 0 bases, with 8 bases spanning the gap. Sequencing was performed with immunoSEQ multiplex PCR; in TCRdb, only in-frame clones are kept and a portion is missing. The sample has roughly 200,000 clones; 80% to 90% are singletons. The rearrangement links TRBV18 to TRBJ2-1; D gene uncertain. The sequenced sample was peripheral blood. The TCR comes from a man aged 55 to 70 with acute or convalescent COVID-19. The CDR3 is CASSPALSSYNEQFF. In DNA form, the CDR3 reads TGTGCCAGCTCACCAGCCTTGAGCTCCTACAATGAGCAGTTCTTC.